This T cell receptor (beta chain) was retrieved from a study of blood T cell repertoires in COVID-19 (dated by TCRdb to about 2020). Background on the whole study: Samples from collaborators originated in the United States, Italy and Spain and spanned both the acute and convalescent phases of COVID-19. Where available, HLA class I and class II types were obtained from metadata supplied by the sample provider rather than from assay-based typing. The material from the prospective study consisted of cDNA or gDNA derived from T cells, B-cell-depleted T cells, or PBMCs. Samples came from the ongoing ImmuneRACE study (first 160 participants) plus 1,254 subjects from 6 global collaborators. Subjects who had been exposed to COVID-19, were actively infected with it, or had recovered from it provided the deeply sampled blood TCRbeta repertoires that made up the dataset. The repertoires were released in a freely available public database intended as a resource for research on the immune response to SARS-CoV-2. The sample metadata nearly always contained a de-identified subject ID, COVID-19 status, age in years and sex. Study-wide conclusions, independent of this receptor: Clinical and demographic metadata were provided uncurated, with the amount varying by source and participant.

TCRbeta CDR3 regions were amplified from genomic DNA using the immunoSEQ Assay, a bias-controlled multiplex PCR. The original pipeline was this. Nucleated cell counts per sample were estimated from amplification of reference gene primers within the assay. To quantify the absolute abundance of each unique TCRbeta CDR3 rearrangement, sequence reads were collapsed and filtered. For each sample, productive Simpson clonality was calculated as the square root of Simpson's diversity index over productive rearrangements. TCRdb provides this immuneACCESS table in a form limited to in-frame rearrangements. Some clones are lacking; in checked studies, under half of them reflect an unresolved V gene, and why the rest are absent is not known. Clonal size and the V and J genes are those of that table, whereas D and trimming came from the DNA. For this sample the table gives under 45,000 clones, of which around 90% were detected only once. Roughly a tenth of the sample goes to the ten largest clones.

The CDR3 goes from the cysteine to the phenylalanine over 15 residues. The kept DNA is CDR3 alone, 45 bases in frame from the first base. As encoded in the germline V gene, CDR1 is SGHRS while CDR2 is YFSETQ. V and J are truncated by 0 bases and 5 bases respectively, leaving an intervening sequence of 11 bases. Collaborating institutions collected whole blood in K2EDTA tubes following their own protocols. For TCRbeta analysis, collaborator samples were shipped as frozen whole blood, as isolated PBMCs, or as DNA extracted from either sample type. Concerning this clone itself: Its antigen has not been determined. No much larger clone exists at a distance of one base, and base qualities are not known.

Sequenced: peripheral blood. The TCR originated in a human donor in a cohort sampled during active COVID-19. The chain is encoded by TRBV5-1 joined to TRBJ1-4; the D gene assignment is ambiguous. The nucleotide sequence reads TGCGCCAGCAGCTTGGCCGGGAACGGGAATGAAAAACTGTTTTTT. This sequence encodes CASSLAGNGNEKLFF.